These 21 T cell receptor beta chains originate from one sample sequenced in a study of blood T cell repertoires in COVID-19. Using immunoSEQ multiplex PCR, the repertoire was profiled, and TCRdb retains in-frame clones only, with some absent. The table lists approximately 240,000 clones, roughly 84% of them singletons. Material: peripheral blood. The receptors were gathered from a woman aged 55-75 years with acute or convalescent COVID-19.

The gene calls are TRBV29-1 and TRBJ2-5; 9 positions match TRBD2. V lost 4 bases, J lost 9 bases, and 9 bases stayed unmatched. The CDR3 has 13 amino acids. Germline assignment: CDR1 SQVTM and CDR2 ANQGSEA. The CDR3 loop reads CSVGAGGKMPQYF. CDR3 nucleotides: TGCAGCGTTGGAGCGGGGGGCAAGATGCCCCAGTACTTC.

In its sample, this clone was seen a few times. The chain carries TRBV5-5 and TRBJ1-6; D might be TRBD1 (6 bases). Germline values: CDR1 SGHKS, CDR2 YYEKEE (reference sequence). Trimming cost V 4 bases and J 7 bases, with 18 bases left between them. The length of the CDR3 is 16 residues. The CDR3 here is CASSRQGIEWNSPLHF. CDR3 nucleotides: TGTGCCAGCAGCCGGCAGGGGATTGAGTGGAATTCACCCCTCCACTTT.

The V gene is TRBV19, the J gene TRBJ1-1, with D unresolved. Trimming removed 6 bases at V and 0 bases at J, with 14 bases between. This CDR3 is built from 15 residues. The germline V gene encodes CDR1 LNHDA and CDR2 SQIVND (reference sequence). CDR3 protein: CASREHGLMNTEAFF. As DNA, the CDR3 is TGTGCCAGTAGAGAACACGGACTTATGAACACTGAAGCTTTCTTT.

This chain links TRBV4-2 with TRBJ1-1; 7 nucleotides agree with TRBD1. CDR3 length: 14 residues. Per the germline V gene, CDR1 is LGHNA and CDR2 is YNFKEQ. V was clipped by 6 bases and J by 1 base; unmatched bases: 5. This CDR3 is CASRAGQSNTEAFF. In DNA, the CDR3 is TGTGCCAGCAGGGCGGGACAGTCGAACACTGAAGCTTTCTTT.

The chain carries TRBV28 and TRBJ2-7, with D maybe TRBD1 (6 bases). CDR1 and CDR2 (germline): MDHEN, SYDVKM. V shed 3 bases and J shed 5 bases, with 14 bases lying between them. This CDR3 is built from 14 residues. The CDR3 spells CASSFYWTVNEQYF. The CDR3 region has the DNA TGTGCCAGCAGTTTCTATTGGACAGTAAACGAGCAGTACTTC.

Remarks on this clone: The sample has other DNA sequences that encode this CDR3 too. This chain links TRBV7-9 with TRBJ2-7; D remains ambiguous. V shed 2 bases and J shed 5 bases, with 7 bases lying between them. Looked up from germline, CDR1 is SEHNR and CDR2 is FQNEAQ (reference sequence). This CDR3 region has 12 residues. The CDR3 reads CASSLSFDEQYF. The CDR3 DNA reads TGTGCCAGCAGCTTAAGCTTCGACGAGCAGTACTTC.

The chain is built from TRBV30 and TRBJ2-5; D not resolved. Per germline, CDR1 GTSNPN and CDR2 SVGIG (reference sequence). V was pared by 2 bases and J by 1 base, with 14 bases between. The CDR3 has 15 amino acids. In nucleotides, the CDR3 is TGTGCCTGGAGTAAGGCTAGTCCCTTCCAAGAGACCCAGTACTTC. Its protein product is CAWSKASPFQETQYF.

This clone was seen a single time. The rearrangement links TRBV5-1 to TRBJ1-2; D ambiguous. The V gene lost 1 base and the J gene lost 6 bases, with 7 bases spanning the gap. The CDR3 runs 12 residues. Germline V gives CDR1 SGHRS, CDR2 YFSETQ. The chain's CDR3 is CASSLNSDGYTF. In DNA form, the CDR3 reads TGCGCCAGCAGCTTGAATTCGGATGGCTACACCTTC.

Here the CDR3 DNA reads TGTGCCAGTAGTATGGGCAGGGGGAATTACGAGCAGTACTTC. Its protein product is CASSMGRGNYEQYF. The J gene is TRBJ2-7, the V gene TRBV19; 7 nucleotides agree with TRBD1. The ends lost 3 bases at V and 4 bases at J; junction bases unmatched: 6. Per germline, CDR1 LNHDA and CDR2 SQIVND (reference sequence). This CDR3 contains 14 residues.

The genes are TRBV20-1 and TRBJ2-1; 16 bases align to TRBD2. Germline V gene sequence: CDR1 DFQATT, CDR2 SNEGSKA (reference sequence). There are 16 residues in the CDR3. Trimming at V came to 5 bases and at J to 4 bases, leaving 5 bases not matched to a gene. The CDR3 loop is CSARGTSGGVYNEQFF. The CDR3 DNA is TGCAGTGCTCGTGGGACTAGCGGGGGGGTTTACAATGAGCAGTTCTTC.

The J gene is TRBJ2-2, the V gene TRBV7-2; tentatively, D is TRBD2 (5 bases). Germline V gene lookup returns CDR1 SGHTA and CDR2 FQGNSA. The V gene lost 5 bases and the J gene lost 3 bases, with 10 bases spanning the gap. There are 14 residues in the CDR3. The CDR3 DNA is TGTGCCAGCAGCCCAACGAGGGACACCGGGGAGCTGTTTTTT. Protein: CASSPTRDTGELFF.

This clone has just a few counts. CDR3 nucleotide sequence: TGTGCCATCAACGCAGGGGACACTGAAGCTTTCTTT. Its translation is CAINAGDTEAFF. This chain connects TRBV10-3 to TRBJ1-1; D possibly corresponds to TRBD1 (6 bases). Deletions cut 7 bases from V and 3 bases from J, with 9 bases between. In germline, CDR1 is ENHRY, CDR2 SYGVKD. This CDR3 has 12 residues.

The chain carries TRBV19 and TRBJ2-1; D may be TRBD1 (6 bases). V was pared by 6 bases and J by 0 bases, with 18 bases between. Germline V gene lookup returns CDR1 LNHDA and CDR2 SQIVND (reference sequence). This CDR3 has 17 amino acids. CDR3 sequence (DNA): TGTGCCAGTAGGAAAACAGGGTCGAGTATCTCCTACAATGAGCAGTTCTTC. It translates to CASRKTGSSISYNEQFF.

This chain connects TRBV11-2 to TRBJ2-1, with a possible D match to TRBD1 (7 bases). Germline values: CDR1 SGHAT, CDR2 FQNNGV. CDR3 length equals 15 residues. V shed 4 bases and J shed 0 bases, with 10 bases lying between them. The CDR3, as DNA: TGTGCCAGCAGCTCAGGGGGAGGCTCCTACAATGAGCAGTTCTTC. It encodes CASSSGGGSYNEQFF.

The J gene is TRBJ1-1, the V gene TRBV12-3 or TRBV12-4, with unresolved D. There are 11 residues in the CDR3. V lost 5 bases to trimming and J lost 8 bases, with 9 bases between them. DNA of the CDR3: TGTGCCAGCAGTACATTATCCGAAGCTTTCTTT. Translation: CASSTLSEAFF.

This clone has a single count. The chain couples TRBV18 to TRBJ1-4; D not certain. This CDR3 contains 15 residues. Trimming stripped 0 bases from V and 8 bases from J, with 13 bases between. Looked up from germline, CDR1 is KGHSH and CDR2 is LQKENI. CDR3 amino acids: CASSPPGRAVEKLFF. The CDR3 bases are TGTGCCAGCTCACCACCTGGGAGGGCGGTAGAAAAACTGTTTTTT.

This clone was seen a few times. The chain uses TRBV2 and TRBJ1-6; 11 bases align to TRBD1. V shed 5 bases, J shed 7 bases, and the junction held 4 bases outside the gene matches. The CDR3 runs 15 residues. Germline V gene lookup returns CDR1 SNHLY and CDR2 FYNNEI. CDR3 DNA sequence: TGTGCCAGCAGTCTCGGACAGGGGGCGAATTCACCCCTCCACTTT. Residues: CASSLGQGANSPLHF.

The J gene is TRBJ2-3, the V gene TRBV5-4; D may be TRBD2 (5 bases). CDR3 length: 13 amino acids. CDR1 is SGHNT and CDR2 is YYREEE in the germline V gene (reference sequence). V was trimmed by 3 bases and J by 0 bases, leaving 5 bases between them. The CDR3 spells CASSWESTDTQYF. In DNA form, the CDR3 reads TGTGCCAGCAGCTGGGAGAGCACAGATACGCAGTATTTT.

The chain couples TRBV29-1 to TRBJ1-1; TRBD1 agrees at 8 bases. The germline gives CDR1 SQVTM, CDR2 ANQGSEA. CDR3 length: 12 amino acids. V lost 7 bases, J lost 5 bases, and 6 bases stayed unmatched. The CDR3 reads CSAWTGRTEAFF. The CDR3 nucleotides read TGCAGCGCCTGGACAGGGAGGACTGAAGCTTTCTTT. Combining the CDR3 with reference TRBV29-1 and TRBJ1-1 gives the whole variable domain SAVISQKPSRDICQRGTSLTIQCQVDSQVTMMFWYRQQPGQSLTLIATANQGSEATYESGFVIDKFPISRPNLTFSTLTVSNMSPEDSSIYLCSAWTGRTEAFFGQGTRLTVV.

CDR3 sequence reads: CASSHSQGQGSYNEQFF. For the CDR3, the DNA is TGTGCCAGCAGCCACAGCCAAGGACAGGGGTCCTACAATGAGCAGTTCTTC. The chain recombines TRBV4-2 with TRBJ2-1; 9 nucleotides line up with TRBD1. The V and J ends lost 3 bases and 1 base, in that order; junction bases with no gene match: 7. The CDR3 sequence is 17 residues long. Germline V gene lookup returns CDR1 LGHNA and CDR2 YNFKEQ.

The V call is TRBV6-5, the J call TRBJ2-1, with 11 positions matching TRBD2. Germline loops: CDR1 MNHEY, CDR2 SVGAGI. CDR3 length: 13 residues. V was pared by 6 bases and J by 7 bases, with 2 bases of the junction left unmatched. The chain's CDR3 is CASRTSGANEQFF. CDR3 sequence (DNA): TGTGCCAGCAGGACTAGCGGGGCTAATGAGCAGTTCTTC.